A single sample is the source of the 4 T cell receptor beta chains below, sequenced in a study of beta chain features in type 1 diabetes. Antigens for these TCRs are unknown. The authors reverse transcribed all of the isolated RNA, so sequencing captured expressed TCRB transcripts. Measured with immunoSEQ multiplex PCR; TCRdb has only the in-frame clones, and not every one. The table shows roughly 180,000 clones, with roughly 7.1% occurring only once. Study outcomes and limitations: Within each of all four CD4+ subsets, Type 1 diabetes patients had TCRB CDR3s that were moderately but significantly shorter.

Sequencing used central memory CD4+ T cells from blood. Receptor source: a woman between 40 and 55 years old with type 1 diabetes.

CDR3 DNA: TGTGCCAGCAGCTCGGGACTAGCGGGAGGGGTCTACAATGAGCAGTTCTTC. This sequence encodes CASSSGLAGGVYNEQFF. The chain is built from TRBV7-9 and TRBJ2-1; the match to TRBD2 covers 16 bases. The CDR3 length is 17 residues. Germline V gene sequence: CDR1 SEHNR, CDR2 FQNEAQ (reference sequence). V lost 4 bases and J lost 3; bases outside the gene matches: 3.

CDR3 in DNA: TGTGCCAGCAGCTTGACGGGGGTACACAATGAGCAGTTCTTC. Amino acids: CASSLTGVHNEQFF. The chain joins TRBV5-4 to TRBJ2-1; tentatively, D is TRBD2 (6 bases). Trimming took 1 base from V and 5 from J, leaving 10 bases between them. The CDR3 has 14 amino acids. CDR1 and CDR2 (germline): SGHNT, YYREEE (reference sequence).

V gene TRBV7-2 combines with J gene TRBJ1-1; D gene unclear. From germline, CDR1 is SGHTA and CDR2 FQGNSA. The CDR3 has 14 amino acids. The V and J ends lost 3 bases and 6 bases respectively, with 14 bases between them. CDR3 DNA: TGTGCCAGCAGCTTCGACGGAGGTTACGCTGAAGCTTTCTTT. Translating gives CASSFDGGYAEAFF.

This clone was counted only a few times. The V gene is TRBV6-6, the J gene TRBJ2-5, with 13 bases aligning to TRBD2. Germline V gene data show CDR1 as MNHNY and CDR2 as SVGAGI (reference sequence). V was clipped by 5 bases and J by 5 bases; unmatched bases: 8. The CDR3 has 16 amino acids. CDR3 in amino acids: CASSPRTSGRMETQYF. Here the CDR3 DNA reads TGTGCCAGCAGTCCGCGGACTAGCGGGAGAATGGAGACCCAGTACTTC.